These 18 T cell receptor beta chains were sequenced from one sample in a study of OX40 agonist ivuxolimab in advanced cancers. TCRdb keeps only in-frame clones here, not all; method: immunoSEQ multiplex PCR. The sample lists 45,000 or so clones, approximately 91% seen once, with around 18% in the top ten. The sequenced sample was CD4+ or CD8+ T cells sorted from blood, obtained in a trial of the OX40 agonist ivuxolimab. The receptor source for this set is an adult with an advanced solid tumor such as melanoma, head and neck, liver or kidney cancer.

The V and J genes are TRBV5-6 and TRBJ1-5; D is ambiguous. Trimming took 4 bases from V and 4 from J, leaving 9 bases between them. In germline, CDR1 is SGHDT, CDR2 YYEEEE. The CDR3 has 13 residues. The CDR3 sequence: CASSGQENQPQHF. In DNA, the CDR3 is TGTGCCAGCAGCGGCCAGGAGAATCAGCCCCAGCATTTT. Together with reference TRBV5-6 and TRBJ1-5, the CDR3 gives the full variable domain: DAGVTQSPTHLIKTRGQQVTLRCSPKSGHDTVSWYQQALGQGPQFIFQYYEEEERQRGNFPDRFSGHQFPNYSSELNVNALLLGDSALYLCASSGQENQPQHFGDGTRLSIL.

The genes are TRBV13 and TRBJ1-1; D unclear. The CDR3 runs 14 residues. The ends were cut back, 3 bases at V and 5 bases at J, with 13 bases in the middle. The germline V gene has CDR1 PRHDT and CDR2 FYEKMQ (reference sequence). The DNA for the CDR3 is TGTGCCAGCAGCTTTGGGGTCGTCCCTACTGAAGCTTTCTTT. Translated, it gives CASSFGVVPTEAFF.

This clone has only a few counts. The CDR3 is CASSYLGQGNNEQFF. The CDR3 DNA reads as TGTGCCAGCAGTTACTTGGGACAGGGGAATAATGAGCAGTTCTTC. J is TRBJ2-1 and V is TRBV6-6, with TRBD1 matching 10 bases. The CDR3 consists of 15 residues. With 1 base clipped from V and 7 bases from J, the junction kept 4 bases outside the gene matches. In germline, CDR1 is MNHNY, CDR2 SVGAGI (reference sequence).

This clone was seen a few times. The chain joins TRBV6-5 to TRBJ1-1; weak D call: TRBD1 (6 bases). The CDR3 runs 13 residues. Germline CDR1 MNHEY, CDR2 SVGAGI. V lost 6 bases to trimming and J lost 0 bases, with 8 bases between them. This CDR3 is CASSQGLNTEAFF. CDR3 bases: TGTGCCAGCAGCCAGGGGTTGAACACTGAAGCTTTCTTT.

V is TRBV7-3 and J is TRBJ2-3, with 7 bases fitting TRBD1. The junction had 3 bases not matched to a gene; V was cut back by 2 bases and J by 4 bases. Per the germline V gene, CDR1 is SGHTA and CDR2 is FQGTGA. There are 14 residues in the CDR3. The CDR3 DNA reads TGTGCCAGCAGCTTAGGGCAGGGGGCAGATACGCAGTATTTT. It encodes CASSLGQGADTQYF.

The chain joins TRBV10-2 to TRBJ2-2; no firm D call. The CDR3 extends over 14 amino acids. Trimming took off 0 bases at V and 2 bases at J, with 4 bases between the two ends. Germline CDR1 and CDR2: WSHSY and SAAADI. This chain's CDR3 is CASSESVNTGELFF. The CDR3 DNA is TGCGCCAGCAGTGAGTCAGTTAACACCGGGGAGCTGTTTTTT.

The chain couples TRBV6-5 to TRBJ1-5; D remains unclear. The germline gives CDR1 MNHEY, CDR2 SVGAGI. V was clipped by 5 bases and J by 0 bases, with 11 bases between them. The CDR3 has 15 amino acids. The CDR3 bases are TGTGCCAGCAGTCCCGCACAGCGTAGCAATCAGCCCCAGCATTTT. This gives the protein CASSPAQRSNQPQHF.

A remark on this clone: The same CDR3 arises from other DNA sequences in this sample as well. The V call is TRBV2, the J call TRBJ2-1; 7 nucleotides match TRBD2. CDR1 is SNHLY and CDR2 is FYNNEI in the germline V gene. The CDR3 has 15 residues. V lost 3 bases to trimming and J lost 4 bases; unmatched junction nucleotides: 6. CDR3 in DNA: TGTGCCAGCAGTGACCCAGCGGGGCCTTACAATGAGCAGTTCTTC. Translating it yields CASSDPAGPYNEQFF.

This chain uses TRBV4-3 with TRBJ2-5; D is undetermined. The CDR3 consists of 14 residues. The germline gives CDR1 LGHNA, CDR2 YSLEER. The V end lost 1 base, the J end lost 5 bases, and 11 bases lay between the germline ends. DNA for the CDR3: TGCGCCAGCAGCCAAGGCGCTGGAGTGGAGACCCAGTACTTC. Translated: CASSQGAGVETQYF.

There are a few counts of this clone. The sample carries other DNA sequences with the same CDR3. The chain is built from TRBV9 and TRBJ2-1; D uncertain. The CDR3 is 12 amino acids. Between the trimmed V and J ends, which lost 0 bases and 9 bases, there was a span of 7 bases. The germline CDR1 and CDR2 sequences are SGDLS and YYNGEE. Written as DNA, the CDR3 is TGTGCCAGCAGCGTAGGGGGTGGTGAGCAGTTCTTC. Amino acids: CASSVGGGEQFF.

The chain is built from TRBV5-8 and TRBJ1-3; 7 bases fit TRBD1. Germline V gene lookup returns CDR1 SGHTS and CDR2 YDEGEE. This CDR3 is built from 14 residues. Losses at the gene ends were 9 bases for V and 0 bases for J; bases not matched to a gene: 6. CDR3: CAMTDRSSGNTIYF. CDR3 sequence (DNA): TGTGCCATGACGGACAGGAGCTCTGGAAACACCATATATTTT.

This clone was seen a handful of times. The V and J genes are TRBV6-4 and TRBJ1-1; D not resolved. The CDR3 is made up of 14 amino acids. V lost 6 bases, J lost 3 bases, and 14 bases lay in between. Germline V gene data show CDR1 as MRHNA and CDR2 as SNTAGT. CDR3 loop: CASSPRLGYTEAFF. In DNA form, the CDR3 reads TGTGCCAGCAGCCCCCGCCTCGGCTACACTGAAGCTTTCTTT.

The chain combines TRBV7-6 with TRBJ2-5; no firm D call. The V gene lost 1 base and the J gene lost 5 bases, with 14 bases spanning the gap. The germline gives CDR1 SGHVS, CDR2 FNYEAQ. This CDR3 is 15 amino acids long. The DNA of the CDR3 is TGTGCCAGCAGCTTAGTTAGGGATCAAGGGGAGACCCAGTACTTC. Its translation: CASSLVRDQGETQYF.

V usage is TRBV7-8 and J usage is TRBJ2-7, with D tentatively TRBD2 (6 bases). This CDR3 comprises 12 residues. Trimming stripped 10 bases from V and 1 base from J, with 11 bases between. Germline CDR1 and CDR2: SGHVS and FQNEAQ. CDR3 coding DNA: TGTGCCACCGCGGGGAGTTCCTACGAGCAGTACTTC. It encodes CATAGSSYEQYF.

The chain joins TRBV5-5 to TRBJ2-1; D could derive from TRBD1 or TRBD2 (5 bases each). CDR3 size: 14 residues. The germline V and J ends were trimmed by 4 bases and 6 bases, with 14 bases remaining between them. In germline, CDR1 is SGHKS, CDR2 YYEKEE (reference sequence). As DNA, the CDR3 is TGTGCCAGCAGCCTATGGGGTGGGACCAATGAGCAGTTCTTC. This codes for CASSLWGGTNEQFF.

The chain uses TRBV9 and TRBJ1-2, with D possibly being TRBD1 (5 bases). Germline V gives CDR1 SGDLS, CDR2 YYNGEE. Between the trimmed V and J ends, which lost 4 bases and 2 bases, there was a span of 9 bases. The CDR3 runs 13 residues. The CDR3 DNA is TGTGCCAGCAGCCCGACAGAGAACTATGGCTACACCTTC. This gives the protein CASSPTENYGYTF.

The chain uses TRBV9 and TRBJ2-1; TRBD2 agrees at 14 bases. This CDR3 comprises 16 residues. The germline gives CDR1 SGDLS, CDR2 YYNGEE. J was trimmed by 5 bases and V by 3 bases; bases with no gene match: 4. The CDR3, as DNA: TGTGCCAGCAGCGGGACTAGCGGGGGGCCAGACAATGAGCAGTTCTTC. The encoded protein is CASSGTSGGPDNEQFF.

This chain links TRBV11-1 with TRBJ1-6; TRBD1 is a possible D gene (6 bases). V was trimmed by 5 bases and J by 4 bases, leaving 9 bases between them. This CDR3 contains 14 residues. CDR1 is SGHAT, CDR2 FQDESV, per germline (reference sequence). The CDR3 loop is CASSPDSYNSPLHF. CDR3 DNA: TGTGCCAGCAGCCCGGACAGTTATAATTCACCCCTCCACTTT.